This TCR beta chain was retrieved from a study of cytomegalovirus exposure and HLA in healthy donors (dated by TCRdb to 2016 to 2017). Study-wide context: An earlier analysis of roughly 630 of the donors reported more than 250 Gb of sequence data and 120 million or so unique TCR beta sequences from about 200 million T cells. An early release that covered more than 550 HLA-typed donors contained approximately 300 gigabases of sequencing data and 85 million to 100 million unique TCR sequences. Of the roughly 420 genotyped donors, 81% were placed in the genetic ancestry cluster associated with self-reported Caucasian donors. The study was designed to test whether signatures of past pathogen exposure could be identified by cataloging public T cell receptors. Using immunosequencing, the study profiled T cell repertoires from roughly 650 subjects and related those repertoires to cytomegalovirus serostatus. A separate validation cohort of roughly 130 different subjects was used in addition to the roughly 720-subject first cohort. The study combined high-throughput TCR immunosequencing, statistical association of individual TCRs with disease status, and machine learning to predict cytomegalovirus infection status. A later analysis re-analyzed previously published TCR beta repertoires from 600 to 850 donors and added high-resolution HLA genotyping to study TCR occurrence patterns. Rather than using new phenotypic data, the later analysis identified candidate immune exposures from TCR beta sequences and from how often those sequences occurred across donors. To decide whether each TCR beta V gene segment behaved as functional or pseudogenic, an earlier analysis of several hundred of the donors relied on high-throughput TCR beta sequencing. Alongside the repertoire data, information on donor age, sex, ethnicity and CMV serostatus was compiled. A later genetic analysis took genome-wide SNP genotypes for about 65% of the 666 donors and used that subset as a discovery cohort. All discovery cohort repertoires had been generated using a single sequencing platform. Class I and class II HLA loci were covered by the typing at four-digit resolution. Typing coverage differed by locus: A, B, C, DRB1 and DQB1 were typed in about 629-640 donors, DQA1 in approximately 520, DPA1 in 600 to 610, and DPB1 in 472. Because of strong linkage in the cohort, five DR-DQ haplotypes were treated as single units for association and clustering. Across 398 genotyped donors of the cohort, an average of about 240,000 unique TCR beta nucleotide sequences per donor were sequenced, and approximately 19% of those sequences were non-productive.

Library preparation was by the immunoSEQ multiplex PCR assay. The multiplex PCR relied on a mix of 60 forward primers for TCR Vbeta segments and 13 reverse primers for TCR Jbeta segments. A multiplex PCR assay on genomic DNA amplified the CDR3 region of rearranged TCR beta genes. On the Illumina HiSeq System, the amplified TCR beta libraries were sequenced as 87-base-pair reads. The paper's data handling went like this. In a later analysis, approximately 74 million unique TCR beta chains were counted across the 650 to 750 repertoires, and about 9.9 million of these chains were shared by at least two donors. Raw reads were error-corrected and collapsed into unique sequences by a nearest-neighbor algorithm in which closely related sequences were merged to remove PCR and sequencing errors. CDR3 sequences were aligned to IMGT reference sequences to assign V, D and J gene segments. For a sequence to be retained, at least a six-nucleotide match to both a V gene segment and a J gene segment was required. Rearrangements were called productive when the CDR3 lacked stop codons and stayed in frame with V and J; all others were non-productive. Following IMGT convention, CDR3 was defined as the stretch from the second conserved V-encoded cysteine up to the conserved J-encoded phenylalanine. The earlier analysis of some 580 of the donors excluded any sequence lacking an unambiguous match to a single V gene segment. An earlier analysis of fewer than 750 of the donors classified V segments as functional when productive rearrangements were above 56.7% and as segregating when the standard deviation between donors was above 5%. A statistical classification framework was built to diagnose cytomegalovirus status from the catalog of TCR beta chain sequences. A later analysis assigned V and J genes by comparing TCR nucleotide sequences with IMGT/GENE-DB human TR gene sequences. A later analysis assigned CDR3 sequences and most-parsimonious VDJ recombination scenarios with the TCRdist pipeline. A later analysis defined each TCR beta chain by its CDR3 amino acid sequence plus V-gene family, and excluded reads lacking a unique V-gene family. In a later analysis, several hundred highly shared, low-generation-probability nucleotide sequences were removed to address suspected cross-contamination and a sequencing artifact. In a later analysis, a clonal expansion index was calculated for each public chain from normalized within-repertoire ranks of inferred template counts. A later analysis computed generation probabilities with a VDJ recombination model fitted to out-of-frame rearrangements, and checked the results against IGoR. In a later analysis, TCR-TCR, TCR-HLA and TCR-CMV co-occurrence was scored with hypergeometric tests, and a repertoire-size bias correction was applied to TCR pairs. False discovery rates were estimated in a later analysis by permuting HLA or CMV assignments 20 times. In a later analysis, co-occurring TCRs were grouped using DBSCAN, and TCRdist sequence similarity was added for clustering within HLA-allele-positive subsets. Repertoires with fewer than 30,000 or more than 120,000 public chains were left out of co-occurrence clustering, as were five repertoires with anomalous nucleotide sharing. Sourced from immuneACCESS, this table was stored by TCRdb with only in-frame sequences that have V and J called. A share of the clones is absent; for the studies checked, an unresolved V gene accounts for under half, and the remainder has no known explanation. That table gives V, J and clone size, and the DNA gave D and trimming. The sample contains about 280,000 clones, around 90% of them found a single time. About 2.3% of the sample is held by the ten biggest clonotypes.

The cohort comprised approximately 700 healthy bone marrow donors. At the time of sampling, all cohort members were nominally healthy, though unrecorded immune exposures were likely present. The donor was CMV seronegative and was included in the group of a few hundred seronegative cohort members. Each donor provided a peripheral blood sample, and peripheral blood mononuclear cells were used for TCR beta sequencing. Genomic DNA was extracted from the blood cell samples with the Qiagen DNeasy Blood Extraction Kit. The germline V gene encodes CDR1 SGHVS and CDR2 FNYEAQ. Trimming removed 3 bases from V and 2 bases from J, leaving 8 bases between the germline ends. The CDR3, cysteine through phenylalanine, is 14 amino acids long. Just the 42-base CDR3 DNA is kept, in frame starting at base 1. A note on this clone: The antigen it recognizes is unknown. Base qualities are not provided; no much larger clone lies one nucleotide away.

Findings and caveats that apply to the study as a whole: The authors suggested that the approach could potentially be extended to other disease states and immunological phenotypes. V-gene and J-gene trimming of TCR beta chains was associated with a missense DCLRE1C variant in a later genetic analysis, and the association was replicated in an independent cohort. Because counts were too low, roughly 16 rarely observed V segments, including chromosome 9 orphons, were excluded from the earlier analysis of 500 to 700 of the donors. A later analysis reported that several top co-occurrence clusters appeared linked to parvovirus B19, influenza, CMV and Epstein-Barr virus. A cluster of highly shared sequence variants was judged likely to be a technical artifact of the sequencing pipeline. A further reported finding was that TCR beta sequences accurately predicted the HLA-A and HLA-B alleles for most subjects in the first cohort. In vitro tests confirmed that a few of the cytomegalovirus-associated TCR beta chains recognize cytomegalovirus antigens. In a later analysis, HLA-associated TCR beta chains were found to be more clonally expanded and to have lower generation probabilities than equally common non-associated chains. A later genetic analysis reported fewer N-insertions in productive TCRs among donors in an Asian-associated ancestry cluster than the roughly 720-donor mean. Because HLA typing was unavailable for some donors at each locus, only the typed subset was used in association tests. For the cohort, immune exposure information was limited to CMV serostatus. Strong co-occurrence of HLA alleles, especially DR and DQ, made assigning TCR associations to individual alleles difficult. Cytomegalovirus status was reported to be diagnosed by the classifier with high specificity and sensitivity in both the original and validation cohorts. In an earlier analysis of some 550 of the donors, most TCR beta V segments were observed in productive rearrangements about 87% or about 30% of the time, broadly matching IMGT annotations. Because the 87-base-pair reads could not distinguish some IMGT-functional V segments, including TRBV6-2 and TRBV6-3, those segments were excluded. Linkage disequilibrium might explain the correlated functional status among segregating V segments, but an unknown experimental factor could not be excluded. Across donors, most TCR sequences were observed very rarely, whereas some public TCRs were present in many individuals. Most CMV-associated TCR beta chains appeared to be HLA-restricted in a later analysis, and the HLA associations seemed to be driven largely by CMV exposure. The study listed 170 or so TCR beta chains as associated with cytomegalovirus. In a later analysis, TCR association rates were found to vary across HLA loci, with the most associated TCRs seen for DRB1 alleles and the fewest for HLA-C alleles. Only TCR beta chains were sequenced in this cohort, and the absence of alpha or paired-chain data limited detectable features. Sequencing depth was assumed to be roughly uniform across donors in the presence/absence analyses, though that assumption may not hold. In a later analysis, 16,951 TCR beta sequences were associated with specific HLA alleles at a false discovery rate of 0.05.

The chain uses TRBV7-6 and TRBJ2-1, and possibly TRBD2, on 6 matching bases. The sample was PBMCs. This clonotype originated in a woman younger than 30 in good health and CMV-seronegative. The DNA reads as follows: TGTGCCAGCAGCTTTGGCGGGACCTACAATGAGCAGTTCTTC. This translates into CASSFGGTYNEQFF.